This T cell receptor beta chain emerged from a study of blood T cell dynamics during melanoma immunotherapy. Study-level information: Standard first-line treatment here was pembrolizumab or nivolumab plus ipilimumab in metastatic melanoma. Whole-study findings and limits: Disease-control patients' PBMC repertoires became either more clonal or more diverse at W3.

CDR1 is SGHRS, CDR2 YFSETQ, per germline. The J segment lost 6 bases and the V segment lost 4 bases, leaving 14 bases of the junction unmatched. The CDR3 extends over 17 amino acids. Time point reported: pre-treatment baseline. Notes on this clone: What it binds is unknown.

Each bulk PBMC sample had 300 to 400 ng DNA loaded. Clones were read by immunoSEQ multiplex PCR, and TCRdb kept only the in-frame ones, dropping some. The sample shows 9,100 or so clones, approximately 86% of them seen only once. Sequencing used blood, obtained from a patient treated with checkpoint blockade. The TCR sequence derives from a human donor with melanoma. The chain couples TRBV5-1 to TRBJ2-2; 8 nucleotides agree with TRBD1. CDR3: CASSLSPGTGGSGELFF. The CDR3 nucleotides are TGCGCCAGCAGCCTCAGTCCCGGGACAGGCGGTTCCGGGGAGCTGTTTTTT.